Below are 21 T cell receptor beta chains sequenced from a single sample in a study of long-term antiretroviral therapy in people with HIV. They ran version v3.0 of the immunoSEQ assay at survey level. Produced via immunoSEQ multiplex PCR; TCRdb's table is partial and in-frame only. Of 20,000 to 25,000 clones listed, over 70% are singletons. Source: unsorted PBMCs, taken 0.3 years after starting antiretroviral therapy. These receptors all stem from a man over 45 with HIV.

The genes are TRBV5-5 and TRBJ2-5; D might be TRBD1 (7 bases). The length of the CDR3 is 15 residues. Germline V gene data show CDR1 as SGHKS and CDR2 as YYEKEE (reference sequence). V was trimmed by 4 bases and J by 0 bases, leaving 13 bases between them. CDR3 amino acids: CASSREDRYQETQYF. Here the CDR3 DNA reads TGTGCCAGCAGCAGGGAGGACAGGTACCAAGAGACCCAGTACTTC.

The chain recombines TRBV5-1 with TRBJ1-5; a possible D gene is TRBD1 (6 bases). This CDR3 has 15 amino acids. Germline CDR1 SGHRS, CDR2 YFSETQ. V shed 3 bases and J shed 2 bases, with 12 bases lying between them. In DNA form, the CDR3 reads TGCGCCAGCAGCTGCCGACAGGCCTGCAATCAGCCCCAGCATTTT. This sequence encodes CASSCRQACNQPQHF.

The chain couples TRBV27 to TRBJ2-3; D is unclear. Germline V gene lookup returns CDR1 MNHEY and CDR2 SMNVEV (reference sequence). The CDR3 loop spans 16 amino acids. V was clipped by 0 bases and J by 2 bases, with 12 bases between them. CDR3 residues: CASSLSRPGNTDTQYF. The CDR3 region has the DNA TGTGCCAGCAGTTTATCCAGACCCGGAAACACAGATACGCAGTATTTT.

As DNA, the CDR3 is TGTGCCAGCACCGACCCCCAGGCAGGATACACTGAAGCTTTCTTT. It yields the protein CASTDPQAGYTEAFF. The gene calls are TRBV28 and TRBJ1-1, with unresolved D. Deletions cut 7 bases from V and 3 bases from J, with 18 bases between. Germline CDR1 and CDR2: MDHEN and SYDVKM. CDR3 length: 15 amino acids.

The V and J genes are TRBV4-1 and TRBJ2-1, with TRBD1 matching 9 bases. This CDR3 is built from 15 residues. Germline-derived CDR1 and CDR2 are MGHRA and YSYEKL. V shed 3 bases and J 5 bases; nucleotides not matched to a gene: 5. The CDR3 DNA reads TGCGCCAGCAGCCAGATCGGGACAGGGAACAATGAGCAGTTCTTC. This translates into CASSQIGTGNNEQFF.

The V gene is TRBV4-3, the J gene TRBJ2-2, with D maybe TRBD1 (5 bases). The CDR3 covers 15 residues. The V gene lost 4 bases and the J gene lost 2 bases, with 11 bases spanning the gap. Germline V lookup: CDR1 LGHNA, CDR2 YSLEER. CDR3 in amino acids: CASSLRTLNTGELFF. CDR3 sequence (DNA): TGCGCCAGCAGCCTCCGGACACTAAACACCGGGGAGCTGTTTTTT.

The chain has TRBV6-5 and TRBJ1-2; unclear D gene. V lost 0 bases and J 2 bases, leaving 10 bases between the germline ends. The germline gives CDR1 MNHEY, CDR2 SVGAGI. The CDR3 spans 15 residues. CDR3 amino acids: CASSYSFGVNYGYTF. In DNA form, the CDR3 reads TGTGCCAGCAGTTACTCTTTTGGGGTCAACTATGGCTACACCTTC.

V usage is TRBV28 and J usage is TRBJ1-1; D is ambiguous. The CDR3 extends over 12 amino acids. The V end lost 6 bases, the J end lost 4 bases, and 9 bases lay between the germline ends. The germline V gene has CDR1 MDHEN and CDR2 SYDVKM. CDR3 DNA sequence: TGTGCCAGCAGCGTCAGTAGCACTGAAGCTTTCTTT. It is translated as CASSVSSTEAFF.

This chain's CDR3 is CASSYGTDSILHGYTF. CDR3 DNA: TGTGCCAGCAGTTACGGGACGGATTCTATTTTGCATGGCTACACCTTC. The chain employs TRBV6-5 and TRBJ1-2; perhaps TRBD1 as D (5 bases). The germline gives CDR1 MNHEY, CDR2 SVGAGI. The CDR3 consists of 16 residues. V lost 2 bases and J 6 bases, leaving 19 bases between the germline ends.

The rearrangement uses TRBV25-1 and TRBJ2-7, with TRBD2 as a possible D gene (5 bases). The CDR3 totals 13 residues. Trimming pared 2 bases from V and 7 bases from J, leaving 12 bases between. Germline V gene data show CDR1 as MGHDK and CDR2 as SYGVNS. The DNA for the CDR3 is TGTGCCAGCAGTGAAGACCCCCGGGGAGAGCAGTACTTC. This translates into CASSEDPRGEQYF.

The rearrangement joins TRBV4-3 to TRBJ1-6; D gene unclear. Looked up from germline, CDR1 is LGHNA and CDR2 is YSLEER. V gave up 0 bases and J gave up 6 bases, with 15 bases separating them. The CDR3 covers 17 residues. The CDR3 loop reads CASSQDPRLTLNSPLHF. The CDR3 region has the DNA TGCGCCAGCAGCCAAGATCCCAGGCTTACGCTTAATTCACCCCTCCACTTT.

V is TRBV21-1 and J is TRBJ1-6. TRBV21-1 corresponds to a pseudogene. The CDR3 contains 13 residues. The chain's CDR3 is CASRMQGDSPLHF. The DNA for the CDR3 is TGTGCCAGCCGGATGCAAGGAGATTCACCCCTCCACTTT.

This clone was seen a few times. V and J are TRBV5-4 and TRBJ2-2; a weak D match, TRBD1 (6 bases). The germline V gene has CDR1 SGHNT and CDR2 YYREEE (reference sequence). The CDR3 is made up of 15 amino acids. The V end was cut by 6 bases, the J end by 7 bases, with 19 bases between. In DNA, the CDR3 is TGTGCCAGCACCCTAAGAGGGACAAAGAACGGGGAGCTGTTTTTT. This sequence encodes CASTLRGTKNGELFF.

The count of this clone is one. The CDR3 nucleotides read TGCGCCAGCAGTGAGTCGGGGGACGAAGAGACCCAGTACTTC. Its translation: CASSESGDEETQYF. This sequence joins TRBV10-2 and TRBJ2-5, with D tentatively TRBD1 or TRBD2 (5 bases each). Germline V lookup: CDR1 WSHSY, CDR2 SAAADI. The CDR3 spans 14 residues. Trimming stripped 0 bases from V and 3 bases from J, with 8 bases between.

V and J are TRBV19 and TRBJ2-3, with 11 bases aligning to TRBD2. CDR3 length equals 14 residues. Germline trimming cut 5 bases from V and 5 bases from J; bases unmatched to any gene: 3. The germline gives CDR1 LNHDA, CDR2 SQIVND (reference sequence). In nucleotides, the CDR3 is TGTGCCAGTAGTCTAGCGGGAGGAGGAGATACGCAGTATTTT. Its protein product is CASSLAGGGDTQYF. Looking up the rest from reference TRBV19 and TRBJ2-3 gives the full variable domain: DGGITQSPKYLFRKEGQNVTLSCEQNLNHDAMYWYRQDPGQGLRLIYYSQIVNDFQKGDIAEGYSVSREKKESFPLTVTSAQKNPTAFYLCASSLAGGGDTQYFGPGTRLTVL.

The chain's CDR3 is CASSYSSFSGNTIYF. CDR3 in DNA: TGTGCCAGCAGTTACTCGAGCTTCTCTGGAAACACCATATATTTT. The V call is TRBV6-5, the J call TRBJ1-3; D not resolved. Germline V gene data show CDR1 as MNHEY and CDR2 as SVGAGI. Trimming stripped 0 bases from V and 0 bases from J, with 6 bases between. This CDR3 has 15 amino acids.

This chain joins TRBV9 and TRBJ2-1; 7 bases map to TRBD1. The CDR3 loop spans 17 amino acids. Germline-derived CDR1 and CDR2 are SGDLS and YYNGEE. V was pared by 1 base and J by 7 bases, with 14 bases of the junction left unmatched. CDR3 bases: TGTGCCAGCAGCGTAAGGGAAGAACAGGGGCTGGGTAATGAGCAGTTCTTC. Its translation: CASSVREEQGLGNEQFF.

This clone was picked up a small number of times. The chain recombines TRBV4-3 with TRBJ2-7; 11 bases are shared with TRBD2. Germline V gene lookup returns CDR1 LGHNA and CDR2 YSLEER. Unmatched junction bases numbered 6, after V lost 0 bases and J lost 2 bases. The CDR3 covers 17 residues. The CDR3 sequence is CASSQDRETSGAYEQYF. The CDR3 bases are TGCGCCAGCAGCCAAGATCGGGAGACTAGCGGGGCCTACGAGCAGTACTTC.

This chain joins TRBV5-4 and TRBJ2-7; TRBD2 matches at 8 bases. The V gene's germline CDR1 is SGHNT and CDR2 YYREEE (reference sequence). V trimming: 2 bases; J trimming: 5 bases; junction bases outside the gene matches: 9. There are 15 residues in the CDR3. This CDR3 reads CASSFAGGGINEQYF. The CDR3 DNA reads TGTGCCAGCAGCTTTGCTGGCGGGGGGATCAACGAGCAGTACTTC.

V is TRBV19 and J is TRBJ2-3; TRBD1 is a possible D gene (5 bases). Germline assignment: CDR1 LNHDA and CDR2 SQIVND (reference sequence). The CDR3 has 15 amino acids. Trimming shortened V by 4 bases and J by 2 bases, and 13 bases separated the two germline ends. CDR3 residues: CASSTSRQNTDTQYF. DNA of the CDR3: TGTGCCAGTAGTACCTCTCGACAGAACACAGATACGCAGTATTTT.

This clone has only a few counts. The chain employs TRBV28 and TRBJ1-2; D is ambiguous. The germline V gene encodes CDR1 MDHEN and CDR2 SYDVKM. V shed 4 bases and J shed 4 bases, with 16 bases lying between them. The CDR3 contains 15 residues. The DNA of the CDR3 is TGTGCCAGCAGTTCAATCAAGGGAGTCCGCTATGGCTACACCTTC. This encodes CASSSIKGVRYGYTF.